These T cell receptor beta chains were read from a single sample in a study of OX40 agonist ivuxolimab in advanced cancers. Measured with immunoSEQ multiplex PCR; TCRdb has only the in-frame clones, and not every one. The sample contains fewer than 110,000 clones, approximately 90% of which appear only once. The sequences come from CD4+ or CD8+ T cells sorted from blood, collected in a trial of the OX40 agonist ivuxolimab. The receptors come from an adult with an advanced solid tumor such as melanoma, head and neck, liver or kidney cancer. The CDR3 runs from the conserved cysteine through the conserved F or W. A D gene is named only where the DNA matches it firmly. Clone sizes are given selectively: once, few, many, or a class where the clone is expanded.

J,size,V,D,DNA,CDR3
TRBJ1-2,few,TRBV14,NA,TGTGCCAGCAGCCAAGATTTTGGCGCCCTTGGGAGGCACACCTTC,CASSQDFGALGRHTF
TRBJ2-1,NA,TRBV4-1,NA,TGCGCCAGCAGCCAAGCTAAGGGATCCTTGGAGGAGCAGTTCTTC,CASSQAKGSLEEQFF
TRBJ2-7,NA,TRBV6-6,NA,TGTGCCAGCAGTTACTCGTCTAGGGGCTTCTCCTACGAGCAGTACTTC,CASSYSSRGFSYEQYF
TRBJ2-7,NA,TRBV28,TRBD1,TGTGCCAGCAGTCCAACCGGGGACAGGGGTTACGAGCAGTACTTC,CASSPTGDRGYEQYF
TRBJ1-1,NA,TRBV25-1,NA,TGTGCCAGCACCGCGGGAGGGTGGACCCCTGAAGCTTTCTTT,CASTAGGWTPEAFF
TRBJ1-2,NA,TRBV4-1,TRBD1,TGCGCCAGCAGCCAAGGGACAGGGGCTGACTATGGCTACACCTTC,CASSQGTGADYGYTF
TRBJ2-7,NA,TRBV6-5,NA,TGTGCCAGCAGTTACTCGGCAGATGGGACCTACGAGCAGTACTTC,CASSYSADGTYEQYF
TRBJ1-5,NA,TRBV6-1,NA,TGTGCCAGCAGTGGGCTGGGTTCCCATAGCAATCAGCCCCAGCATTTT,CASSGLGSHSNQPQHF
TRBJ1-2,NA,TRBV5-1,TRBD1,TGCGCCAGCAGCGGACAGGTCTGGGGCTATGGCTACACCTTC,CASSGQVWGYGYTF
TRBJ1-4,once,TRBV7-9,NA,TGTGCCAGCAGCTATGTTGGGGGCGGTGAAAAACTGTTTTTT,CASSYVGGGEKLFF
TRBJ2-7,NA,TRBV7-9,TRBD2,TGTGCCAGCAACGCGCGGGGGGGAGACGAGCAGTACTTC,CASNARGGDEQYF
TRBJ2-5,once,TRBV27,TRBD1,TGTGCCAGCAGTTTCTTGTCCTCATACAGGGGTCAAGAGACCCAGTACTTC,CASSFLSSYRGQETQYF
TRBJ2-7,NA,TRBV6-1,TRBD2,TGTGCCAGCCTCAGACTAGCGGGGAGCTCCTACGAGCAGTACTTC,CASLRLAGSSYEQYF
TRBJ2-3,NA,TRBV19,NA,TGTGCCAGTAGTATCCCAGGGACCCAAGATACGCAGTATTTT,CASSIPGTQDTQYF
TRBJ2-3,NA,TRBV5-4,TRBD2,TGTGCCAGCAGCTTGATGCTAGCGGGGGCCACAGATACGCAGTATTTT,CASSLMLAGATDTQYF
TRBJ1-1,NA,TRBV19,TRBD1,TGTGCCAGTAGTATAGATGACCAGGGGGCTGGCACTGAAGCTTTCTTT,CASSIDDQGAGTEAFF
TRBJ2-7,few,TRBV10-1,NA,TGCGCCAGCAGTGACCTGCACAGGCAGCCCTACGAGCAGTACTTC,CASSDLHRQPYEQYF
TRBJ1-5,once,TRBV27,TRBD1,TGTGCCACCGGGACAGGAAGGGATAGCAATCAGCCCCAGCATTTT,CATGTGRDSNQPQHF
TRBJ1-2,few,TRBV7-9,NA,TGTGCCAGCAGCTTAGGGGGGCAGTTCCCGGGCTACACCTTC,CASSLGGQFPGYTF
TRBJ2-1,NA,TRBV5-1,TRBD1,TGCGCCAGCAGCTTAAGTGGTACAGGGGTGGCCAAAAATGAGCAGTTCTTC,CASSLSGTGVAKNEQFF
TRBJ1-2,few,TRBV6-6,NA,TGTGCCGGCGGGGGTAACTATGGCTACACCTTC,CAGGGNYGYTF
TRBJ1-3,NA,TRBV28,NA,TGTGCCAGCATCTCTACGGGGGGGGGCTCTGGAAACACCATATATTTT,CASISTGGGSGNTIYF
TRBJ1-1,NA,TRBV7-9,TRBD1,TGTGCCAGCAGCCCCGACAGGGTGAGGGGCAACACTGAAGCTTTCTTT,CASSPDRVRGNTEAFF
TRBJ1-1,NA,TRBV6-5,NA,TGTGCCAGCTCCAAAAAGGGCACTGAAGCTTTCTTT,CASSKKGTEAFF
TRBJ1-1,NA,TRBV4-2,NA,TGTGCCAGCAGCCAAGATGGAAGACAGAACACTGAAGCTTTCTTT,CASSQDGRQNTEAFF
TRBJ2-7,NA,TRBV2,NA,TGTGCCAGCAGTGAAAACGGGCAAGGCTACGAGCAGTACTTC,CASSENGQGYEQYF
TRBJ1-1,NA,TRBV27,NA,TGTGCCAGCAGTTTAAGGGTAGGCACTGAAGCTTTCTTT,CASSLRVGTEAFF
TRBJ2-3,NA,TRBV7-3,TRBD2,TGTGCCAGCAGCTTAACCCCTAGCGGTACAACCACAGATACGCAGTATTTT,CASSLTPSGTTTDTQYF
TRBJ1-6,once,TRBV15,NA,TGTGCCACCAGCAGAGTTCTTCTAGACACGTCCAATTCACCCCTCCACTTT,CATSRVLLDTSNSPLHF
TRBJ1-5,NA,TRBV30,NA,TGTGCCTGGAGCACAGGGTGTTCGGTTCCTGGTAGTCATTTGGCCCAGCATTTT,CAWSTGCSVPGSHLAQHF
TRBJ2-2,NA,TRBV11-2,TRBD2,TGTGCCAGCAGCTGGGGACTAGCGGGAGGGATCCCCGGGGAGCTGTTTTTT,CASSWGLAGGIPGELFF
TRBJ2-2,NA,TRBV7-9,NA,TGTGCCAGCAGCTCTCTAGGGGACACCGGGGAGCTGTTTTTT,CASSSLGDTGELFF
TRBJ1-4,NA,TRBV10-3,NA,TGTGCCATCAGTGAGGAAGGTTTGGCTTCCGGGACGCGTGAAAAACTGTTTTTT,CAISEEGLASGTREKLFF
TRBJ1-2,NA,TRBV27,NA,TGTGCCAGCAGCCGGGCGGGGTATTATGGCTACACCTTC,CASSRAGYYGYTF
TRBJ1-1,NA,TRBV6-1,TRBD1,TGTGCCAGCCTCAATCCGGGACAGTACACTGAAGCTTTCTTT,CASLNPGQYTEAFF
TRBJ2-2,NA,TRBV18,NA,TGTGCCAGCTCACCAGGTGGGACGTCGAACACCGGGGAGCTGTTTTTT,CASSPGGTSNTGELFF
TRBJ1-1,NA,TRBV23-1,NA,TGCGCCAGCAGTCAATCAGAGGGAGGAGCGGACACTGAAGCTTTCTTT,CASSQSEGGADTEAFF
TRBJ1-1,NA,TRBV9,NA,TGTGCCAGCAGCGTCTGGGAGCAGAACACTGAAGCTTTCTTT,CASSVWEQNTEAFF
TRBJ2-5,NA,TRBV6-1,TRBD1,TGTGCCAGCAGTGACGGACAGGGGGCGGGGGAGACCCAGTACTTC,CASSDGQGAGETQYF
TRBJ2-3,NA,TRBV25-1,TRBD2,TGTGCCAGCATTAGGAGCGGGGGCACAGATACGCAGTATTTT,CASIRSGGTDTQYF
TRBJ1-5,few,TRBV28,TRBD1,TGTGCCAGCAGTTCACAGGGGGGAGGCAATCAGCCCCAGCATTTT,CASSSQGGGNQPQHF
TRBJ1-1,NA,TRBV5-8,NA,TGTGCCAGCAGTCCGGGCCCTGAAGCTTTCTTT,CASSPGPEAFF
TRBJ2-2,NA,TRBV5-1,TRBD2,TGCGCCAGCAGCTCGGGACTAGCGGGCCACACCGGGGAGCTGTTTTTT,CASSSGLAGHTGELFF